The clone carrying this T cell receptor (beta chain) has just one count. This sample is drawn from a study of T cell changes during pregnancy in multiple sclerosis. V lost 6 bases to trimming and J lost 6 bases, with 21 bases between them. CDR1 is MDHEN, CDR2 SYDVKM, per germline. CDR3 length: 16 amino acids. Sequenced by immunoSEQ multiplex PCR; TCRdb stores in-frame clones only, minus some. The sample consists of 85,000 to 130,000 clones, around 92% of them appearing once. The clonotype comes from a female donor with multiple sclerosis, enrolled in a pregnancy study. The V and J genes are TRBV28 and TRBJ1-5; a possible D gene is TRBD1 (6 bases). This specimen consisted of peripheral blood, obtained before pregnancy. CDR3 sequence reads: CASRYTLGGPVQPQHF. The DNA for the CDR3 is TGTGCCAGCAGATACACCCTGGGGGGGCCAGTTCAGCCCCAGCATTTT.